This T cell receptor beta chain was observed in a study of blood T cell repertoires in COVID-19. In the study overall: COVID-19 samples collected from the United States, Italy and Spain covered acute and convalescent phases.

This clone was detected only a few times. The CDR3 consists of 15 residues. Looked up from germline, CDR1 is SGHRS and CDR2 is YFSETQ. With 4 bases clipped from V and 2 bases from J, the junction kept 3 bases outside the gene matches. Study processing details: How many nucleated cells were present was estimated from reference gene primer amplification. The table came from immunoSEQ multiplex PCR; TCRdb's copy has only in-frame clones and leaves some out. V and J calls and clone size follow that table, whereas D and trimming were derived from the DNA. The table includes under 150,000 clones, around 87% detected once.

This TCR came from a middle-aged man with active COVID-19. Sequenced: peripheral blood. V usage is TRBV5-1 and J usage is TRBJ1-6, with TRBD1 identical over 7 bases. The CDR3 here is CASSAQGPYNSPLHF. CDR3 nucleotides: TGCGCCAGCAGCGCACAGGGGCCCTATAATTCACCCCTCCACTTT.